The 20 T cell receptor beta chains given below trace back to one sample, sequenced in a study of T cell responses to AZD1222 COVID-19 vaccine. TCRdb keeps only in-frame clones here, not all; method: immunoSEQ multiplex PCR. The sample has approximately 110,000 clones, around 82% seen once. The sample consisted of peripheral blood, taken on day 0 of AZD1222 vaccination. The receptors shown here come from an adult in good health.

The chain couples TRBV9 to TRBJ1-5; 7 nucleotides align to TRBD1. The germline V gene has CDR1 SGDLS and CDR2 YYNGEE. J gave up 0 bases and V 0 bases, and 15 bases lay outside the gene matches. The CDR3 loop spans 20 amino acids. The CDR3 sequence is CASSVVRVDKNRGSNQPQHF. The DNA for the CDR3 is TGTGCCAGCAGCGTAGTGAGGGTGGACAAAAACAGGGGTAGCAATCAGCCCCAGCATTTT.

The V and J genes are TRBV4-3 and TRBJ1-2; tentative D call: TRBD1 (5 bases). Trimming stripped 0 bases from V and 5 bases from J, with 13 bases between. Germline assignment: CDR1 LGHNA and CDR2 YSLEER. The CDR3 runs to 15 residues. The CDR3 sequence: CASSQDRRGGYGYTF. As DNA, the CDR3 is TGCGCCAGCAGCCAAGATAGGCGGGGGGGATATGGCTACACCTTC.

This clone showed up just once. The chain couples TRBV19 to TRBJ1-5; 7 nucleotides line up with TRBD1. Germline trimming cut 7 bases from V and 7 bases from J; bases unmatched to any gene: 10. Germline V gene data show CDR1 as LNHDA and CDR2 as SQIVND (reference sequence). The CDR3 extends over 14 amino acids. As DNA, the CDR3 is TGTGCCAGTACCCCGACAGGGCCGGGACAGCCCCAGCATTTT. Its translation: CASTPTGPGQPQHF.

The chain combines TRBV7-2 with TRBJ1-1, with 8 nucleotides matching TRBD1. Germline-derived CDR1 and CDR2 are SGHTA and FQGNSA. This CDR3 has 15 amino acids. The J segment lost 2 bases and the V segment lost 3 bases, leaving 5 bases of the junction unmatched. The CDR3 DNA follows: TGTGCCAGCAGCTTTCAGGGGGCGTTTAACACTGAAGCTTTCTTT. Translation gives CASSFQGAFNTEAFF. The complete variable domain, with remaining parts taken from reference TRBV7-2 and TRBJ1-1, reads GAGVSQSPSNKVTEKGKDVELRCDPISGHTALYWYRQSLGQGLEFLIYFQGNSAPDKSGLPSDRFSAERTGGSVSTLTIQRTQQEDSAVYLCASSFQGAFNTEAFFGQGTRLTVV.

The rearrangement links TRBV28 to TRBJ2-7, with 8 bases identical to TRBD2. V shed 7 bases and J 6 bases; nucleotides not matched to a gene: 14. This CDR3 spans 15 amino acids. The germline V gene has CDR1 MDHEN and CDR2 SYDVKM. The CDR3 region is CASNSPSGGASEQYF. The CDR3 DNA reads TGTGCCAGCAACTCCCCCTCGGGAGGGGCGAGCGAGCAGTACTTC.

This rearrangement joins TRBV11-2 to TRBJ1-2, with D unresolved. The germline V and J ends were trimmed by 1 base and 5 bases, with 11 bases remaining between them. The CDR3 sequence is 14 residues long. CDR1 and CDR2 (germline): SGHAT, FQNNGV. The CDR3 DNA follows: TGTGCCAGCAGCTTAGTTGGCCTGAGATATGGCTACACCTTC. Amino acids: CASSLVGLRYGYTF.

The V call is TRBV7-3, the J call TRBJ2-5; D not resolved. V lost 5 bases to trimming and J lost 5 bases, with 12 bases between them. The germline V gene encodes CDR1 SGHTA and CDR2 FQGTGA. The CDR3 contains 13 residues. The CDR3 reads CASSRHRLETQYF. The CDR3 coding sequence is TGTGCCAGCAGCCGACACCGTCTTGAGACCCAGTACTTC.

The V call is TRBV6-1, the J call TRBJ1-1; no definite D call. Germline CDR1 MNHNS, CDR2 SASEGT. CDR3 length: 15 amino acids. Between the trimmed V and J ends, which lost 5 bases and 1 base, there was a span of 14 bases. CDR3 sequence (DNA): TGTGCCAGCAGTCCCCCCGGCCGGGAGAACACTGAAGCTTTCTTT. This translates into CASSPPGRENTEAFF.

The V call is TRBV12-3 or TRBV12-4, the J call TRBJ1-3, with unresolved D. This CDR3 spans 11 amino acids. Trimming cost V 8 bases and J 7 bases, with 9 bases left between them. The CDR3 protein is CASQSRNTIYF. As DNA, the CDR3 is TGTGCCAGCCAAAGCCGGAACACCATATATTTT.

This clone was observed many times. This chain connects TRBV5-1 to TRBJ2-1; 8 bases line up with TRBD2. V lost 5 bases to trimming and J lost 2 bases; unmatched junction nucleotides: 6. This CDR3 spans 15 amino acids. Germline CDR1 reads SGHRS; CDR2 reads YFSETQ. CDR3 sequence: CASSPGTSTYNEQFF. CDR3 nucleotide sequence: TGCGCCAGCAGTCCTGGGACTAGTACCTACAATGAGCAGTTCTTC.

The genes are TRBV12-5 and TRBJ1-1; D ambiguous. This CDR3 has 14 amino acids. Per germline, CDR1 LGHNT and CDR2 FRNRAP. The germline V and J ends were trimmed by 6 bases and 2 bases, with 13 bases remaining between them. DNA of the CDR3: TGTGCTAGTGGACTGGGGAAACAAAACACTGAAGCTTTCTTT. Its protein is CASGLGKQNTEAFF. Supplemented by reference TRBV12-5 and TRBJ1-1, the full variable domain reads DARVTQTPRHKVTEMGQEVTMRCQPILGHNTVFWYRQTMMQGLELLAYFRNRAPLDDSGMPKDRFSAEMPDATLATLKIQPSEPRDSAVYFCASGLGKQNTEAFFGQGTRLTVV.

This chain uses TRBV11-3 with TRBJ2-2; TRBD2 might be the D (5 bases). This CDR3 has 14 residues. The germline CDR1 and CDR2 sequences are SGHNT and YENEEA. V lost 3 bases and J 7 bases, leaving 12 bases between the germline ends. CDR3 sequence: CASSFRGRNGELFF. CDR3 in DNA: TGTGCCAGCAGCTTCCGGGGAAGGAACGGGGAGCTGTTTTTT.

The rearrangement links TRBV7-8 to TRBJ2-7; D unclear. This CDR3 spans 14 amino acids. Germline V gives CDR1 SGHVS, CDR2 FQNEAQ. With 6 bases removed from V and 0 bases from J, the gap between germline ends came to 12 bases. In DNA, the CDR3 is TGTGCCAGCAGTTATCCAGACGGCTCCTACGAGCAGTACTTC. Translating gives CASSYPDGSYEQYF. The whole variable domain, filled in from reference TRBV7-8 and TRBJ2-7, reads GAGVSQSPRYKVAKRGQDVALRCDPISGHVSLFWYQQALGQGPEFLTYFQNEAQLDKSGLPSDRFFAERPEGSVSTLKIQRTQQEDSAVYLCASSYPDGSYEQYFGPGTRLTVT.

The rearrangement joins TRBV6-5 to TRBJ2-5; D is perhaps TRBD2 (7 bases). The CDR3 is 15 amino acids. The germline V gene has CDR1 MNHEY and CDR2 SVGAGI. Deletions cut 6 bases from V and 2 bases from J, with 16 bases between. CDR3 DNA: TGTGCCAGCAGGGGGAGGGGGGCGAGTCAAGAGACCCAGTACTTC. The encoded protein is CASRGRGASQETQYF.

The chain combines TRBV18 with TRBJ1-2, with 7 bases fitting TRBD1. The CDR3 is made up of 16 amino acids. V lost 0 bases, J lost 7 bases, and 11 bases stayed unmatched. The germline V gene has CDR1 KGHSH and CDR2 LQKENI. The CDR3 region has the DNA TGTGCCAGCTCACCACCGATCGCAGGGGGTAGTGGTGGCTACACCTTC. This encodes CASSPPIAGGSGGYTF.

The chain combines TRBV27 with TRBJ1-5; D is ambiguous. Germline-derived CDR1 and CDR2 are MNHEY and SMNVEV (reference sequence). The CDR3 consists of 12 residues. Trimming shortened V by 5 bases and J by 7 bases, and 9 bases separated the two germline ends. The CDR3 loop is CASSQVGQPQHF. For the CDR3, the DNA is TGTGCCAGCAGTCAGGTTGGCCAGCCCCAGCATTTT.

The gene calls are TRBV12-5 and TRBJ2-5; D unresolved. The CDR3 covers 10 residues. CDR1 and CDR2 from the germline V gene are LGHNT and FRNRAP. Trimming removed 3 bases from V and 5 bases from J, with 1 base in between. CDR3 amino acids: CASGFETQYF. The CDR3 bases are TGTGCTAGTGGTTTTGAGACCCAGTACTTC.

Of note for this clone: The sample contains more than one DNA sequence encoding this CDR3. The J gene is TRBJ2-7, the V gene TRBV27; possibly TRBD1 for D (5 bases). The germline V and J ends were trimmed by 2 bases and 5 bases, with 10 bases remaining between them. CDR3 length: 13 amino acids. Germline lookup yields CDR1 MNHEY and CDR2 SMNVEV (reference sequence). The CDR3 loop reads CASSLTVRDEQYF. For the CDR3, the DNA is TGTGCCAGCAGTTTAACAGTCAGGGACGAGCAGTACTTC.

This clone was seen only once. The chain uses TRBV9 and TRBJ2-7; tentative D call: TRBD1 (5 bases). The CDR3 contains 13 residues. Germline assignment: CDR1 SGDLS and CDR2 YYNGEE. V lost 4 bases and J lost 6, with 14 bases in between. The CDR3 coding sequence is TGTGCCAGCAGCATCCGGACAACTTCCGAGCAGTACTTC. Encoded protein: CASSIRTTSEQYF. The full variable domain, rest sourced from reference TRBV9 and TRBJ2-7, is DSGVTQTPKHLITATGQRVTLRCSPRSGDLSVYWYQQSLDQGLQFLIQYYNGEERAKGNILERFSAQQFPDLHSELNLSSLELGDSALYFCASSIRTTSEQYFGPGTRLTVT.

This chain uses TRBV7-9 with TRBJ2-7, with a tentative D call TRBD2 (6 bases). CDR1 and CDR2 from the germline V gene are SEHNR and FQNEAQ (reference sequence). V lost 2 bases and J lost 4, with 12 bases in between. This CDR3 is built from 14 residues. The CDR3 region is CASSLSIGGYEQYF. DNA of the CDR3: TGTGCCAGCAGCTTATCCATCGGGGGTTACGAGCAGTACTTC. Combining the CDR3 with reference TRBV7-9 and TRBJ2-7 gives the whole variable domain DTGVSQNPRHKITKRGQNVTFRCDPISEHNRLYWYRQTLGQGPEFLTYFQNEAQLEKSRLLSDRFSAERPKGSFSTLEIQRTEQGDSAMYLCASSLSIGGYEQYFGPGTRLTVT.